A single TCR beta chain is shown here with its context. Its specificity is unknown. This record belongs to a study of cytomegalovirus exposure and HLA in healthy donors. CDR3 length: 13 residues. In germline, CDR1 is GTSNPN, CDR2 SVGIG (reference sequence). The germline V and J ends were trimmed by 2 bases and 1 base, with 8 bases remaining between them. Broader study findings: Earlier analysis yielded a pattern in which most TCR beta V segments were productive about 87% or about 30% of the time. The study had only CMV serostatus as immune exposure information.

The PCR contained 60 Vbeta and 13 Jbeta primers. The method was immunoSEQ multiplex PCR; TCRdb's version includes in-frame clones alone and lacks a portion of them. The table includes 30,000 to 40,000 clones, roughly 88% detected once. The chain carries TRBV30 and TRBJ2-5; D remains ambiguous. The receptor comes from a woman in her thirties or forties in good health and CMV-seropositive. Input material: PBMCs. This CDR3 is CAWSLRLQETQYF. In DNA, the CDR3 is TGTGCCTGGAGTCTACGCCTCCAAGAGACCCAGTACTTC.